What follows are 7 T cell receptor beta chains derived from one specimen sequenced in a study of T cell changes during pregnancy in multiple sclerosis. The data were produced by immunoSEQ multiplex PCR, yet TCRdb's version contains in-frame clones alone and is incomplete. Among about 36,000 clones listed, 93% were seen once. Here the sequenced sample was CD4+ T cells from peripheral blood mononuclear cells, taken in the first trimester of pregnancy. These receptors were taken from a female donor with multiple sclerosis, enrolled in a pregnancy study.

The chain couples TRBV11-3 to TRBJ2-1; a weak D match, TRBD2 (7 bases). Germline V gives CDR1 SGHNT, CDR2 YENEEA. The V gene lost 7 bases and the J gene lost 8 bases, with 21 bases spanning the gap. The CDR3 is 15 residues long. CDR3 region: CASTPSEGGRDEQFF. The CDR3 region has the DNA TGTGCCAGCACCCCGTCAGAGGGGGGGCGGGATGAGCAGTTCTTC.

In DNA form, the CDR3 reads TGTGCCAGCAGCGAGGGAGGTTCGGGCTACACCTTC. This translates into CASSEGGSGYTF. The chain has TRBV11-2 and TRBJ1-2; D gene unclear. CDR1 is SGHAT, CDR2 FQNNGV, per germline. The length of the CDR3 is 12 residues. Trimming took 5 bases from V and 8 from J, leaving 12 bases between them.

The chain has TRBV11-2 and TRBJ2-2; D call uncertain. The V end was cut by 5 bases, the J end by 3 bases, with 13 bases between. Germline CDR1 and CDR2: SGHAT and FQNNGV. The CDR3 runs 15 residues. Here the CDR3 DNA reads TGTGCCAGCAGCCGGAGTGGTGTGGACACCGGGGAGCTGTTTTTT. Translated, it gives CASSRSGVDTGELFF.

This chain joins TRBV7-3 and TRBJ2-1; D might be TRBD1 (5 bases). Trimming took off 4 bases at V and 9 bases at J, with 7 bases between the two ends. The V gene's germline CDR1 is SGHTA and CDR2 FQGTGA. This CDR3 has 11 residues. The CDR3 DNA follows: TGTGCCAGCAGCTCCCAGGGTGAGCAGTTCTTC. This encodes CASSSQGEQFF.

The CDR3 spells CASSANNSGLFF. The CDR3 nucleotides read TGTGCCAGCAGCGCGAATAACTCGGGGCTGTTTTTT. This chain uses TRBV9 with TRBJ2-2; D ambiguous. The V end lost 3 bases, the J end lost 13 bases, and 13 bases lay between the germline ends. The germline V gene encodes CDR1 SGDLS and CDR2 YYNGEE. The CDR3 spans 12 residues.

This clone was detected only a few times. V and J are TRBV7-8 and TRBJ1-5; D remains unclear. This CDR3 contains 17 residues. CDR1 and CDR2 from the germline V gene are SGHVS and FQNEAQ. The V end was cut by 2 bases, the J end by 0 bases, with 14 bases between. CDR3 bases: TGTGCCAGCAGCTTATCGGCCGTTCACTATAGCAATCAGCCCCAGCATTTT. The encoded protein is CASSLSAVHYSNQPQHF.

This clone occurred once. The chain links TRBV2 to TRBJ2-7, with D possibly being TRBD2 (5 bases). The germline V gene has CDR1 SNHLY and CDR2 FYNNEI. This CDR3 comprises 13 residues. Between the trimmed V and J ends, which lost 2 bases and 4 bases, there was a span of 9 bases. This CDR3 reads CASSEWRGYEQYF. DNA of the CDR3: TGTGCCAGCAGTGAATGGAGAGGGTACGAGCAGTACTTC. Full variable domain (outside the CDR3, taken from reference TRBV2 and TRBJ2-7): EPEVTQTPSHQVTQMGQEVILRCVPISNHLYFYWYRQILGQKVEFLVSFYNNEISEKSEIFDDQFSVERPDGSNFTLKIRSTKLEDSAMYFCASSEWRGYEQYFGPGTRLTVT.